This paragraph covers one TCR beta chain sequence. Its antigen is not identified. Per germline, CDR1 MGHDK and CDR2 SYGVNS. The CDR3 is 16 residues long. J was trimmed by 6 bases and V by 3 bases; bases with no gene match: 10. Expressed TCRB transcripts got sequenced, as all isolated RNA was reverse transcribed. Assay: immunoSEQ multiplex PCR; the TCRdb copy retains only in-frame clones and omits some. The sample comprises 450,000 to 550,000 clones, roughly 30% of which are singletons, and 0.05% to 0.07% rests with the top ten. This entry belongs to a study of beta chain features in type 1 diabetes. The wider study: Over all samples combined, 90 million to 140 million sorted cells were examined.

Study results and caveats: Whether TCRB rearrangement is influenced by HLA type was left unresolved in this analysis. VDJ junctions from type 1 diabetes patients carried fewer insertions and larger deletions.

This TCR was sampled from a young man in good health. The sample consisted of naive CD4+ T cells from blood. The J gene is TRBJ2-1, the V gene TRBV25-1, with 8 bases fitting TRBD1. The CDR3 coding sequence is TGTGCCAGCAGTGATTTTAGGGACAGGCGGCTCAATGAGCAGTTCTTC. Translated: CASSDFRDRRLNEQFF.